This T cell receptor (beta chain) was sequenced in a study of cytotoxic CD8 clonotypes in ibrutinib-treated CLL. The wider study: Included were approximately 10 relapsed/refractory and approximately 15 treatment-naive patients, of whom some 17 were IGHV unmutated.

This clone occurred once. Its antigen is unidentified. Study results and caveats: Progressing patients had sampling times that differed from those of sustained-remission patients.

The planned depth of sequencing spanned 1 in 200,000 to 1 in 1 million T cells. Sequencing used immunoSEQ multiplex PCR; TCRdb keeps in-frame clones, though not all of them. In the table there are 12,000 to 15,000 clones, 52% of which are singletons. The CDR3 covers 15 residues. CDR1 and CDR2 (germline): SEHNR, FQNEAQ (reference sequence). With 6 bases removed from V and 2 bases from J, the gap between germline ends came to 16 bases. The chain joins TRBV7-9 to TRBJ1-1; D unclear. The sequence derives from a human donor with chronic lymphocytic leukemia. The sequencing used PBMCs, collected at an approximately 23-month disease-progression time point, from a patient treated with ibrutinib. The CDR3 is CASRFNPHINTEAFF. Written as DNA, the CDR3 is TGTGCCAGCAGGTTTAACCCCCATATAAACACTGAAGCTTTCTTT.